Described below is a single T cell receptor (beta chain) sequence and its context. Germline values: CDR1 LGHNA, CDR2 YSLEER. The CDR3 sequence is 15 residues long. Deletions cut 0 bases from V and 1 base from J, with 8 bases between. Repertoires were generated with immunoSEQ multiplex PCR, while TCRdb's copy carries only in-frame clones and drops some. The top ten hold around 1.8% of the sample, which has roughly 200,000 clones, roughly 94% seen once. The data stem from a study of T cell responses to AZD1222 COVID-19 vaccine. The source is an adult who received the MenACWY meningococcal vaccine as a control. The sample here was peripheral blood, taken 28 days after the second dose of the MenACWY control vaccine. This chain joins TRBV4-3 and TRBJ2-3; no definite D call. The CDR3 region is CASSQDATRTDTQYF. DNA of the CDR3: TGCGCCAGCAGCCAAGATGCCACCCGCACAGATACGCAGTATTTT.